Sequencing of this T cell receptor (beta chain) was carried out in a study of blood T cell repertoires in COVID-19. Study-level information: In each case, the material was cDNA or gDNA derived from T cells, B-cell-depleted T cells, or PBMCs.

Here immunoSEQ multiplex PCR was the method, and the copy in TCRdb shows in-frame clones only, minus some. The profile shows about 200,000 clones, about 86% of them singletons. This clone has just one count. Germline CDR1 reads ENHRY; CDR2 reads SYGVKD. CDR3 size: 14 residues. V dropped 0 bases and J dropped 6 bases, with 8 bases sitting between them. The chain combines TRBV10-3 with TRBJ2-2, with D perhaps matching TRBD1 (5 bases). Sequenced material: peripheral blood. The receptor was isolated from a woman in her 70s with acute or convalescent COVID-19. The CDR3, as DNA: TGTGCCATCAGTGAGTCTAGGGGTTCCGGGGAGCTGTTTTTT. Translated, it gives CAISESRGSGELFF.